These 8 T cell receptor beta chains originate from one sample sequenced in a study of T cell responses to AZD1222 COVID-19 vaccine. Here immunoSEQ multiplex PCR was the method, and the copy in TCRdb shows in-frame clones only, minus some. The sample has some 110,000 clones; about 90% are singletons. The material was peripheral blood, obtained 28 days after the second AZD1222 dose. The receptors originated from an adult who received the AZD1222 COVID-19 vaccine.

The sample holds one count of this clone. Here the CDR3 reads CASSLRGGSTDTQYF. CDR3 DNA: TGTGCCAGCAGCTTACGCGGGGGCAGCACAGATACGCAGTATTTT. This chain joins TRBV7-9 and TRBJ2-3; possibly TRBD2 for D (7 bases). The CDR3 sequence is 15 residues long. Per germline, CDR1 SEHNR and CDR2 FQNEAQ (reference sequence). The V end lost 2 bases, the J end lost 0 bases, and 9 bases lay between the germline ends.

The CDR3 DNA is TGTGCCAGCAGTTACTCGAGACAACCCGCGGATACGCAGTATTTT. This translates into CASSYSRQPADTQYF. V gene TRBV6-2 or TRBV6-3 combines with J gene TRBJ2-3; D remains ambiguous. The CDR3 runs 15 residues. In germline, CDR1 is MNHEY, CDR2 SVGEGT. Trimming stripped 0 bases from V and 6 bases from J, with 13 bases between.

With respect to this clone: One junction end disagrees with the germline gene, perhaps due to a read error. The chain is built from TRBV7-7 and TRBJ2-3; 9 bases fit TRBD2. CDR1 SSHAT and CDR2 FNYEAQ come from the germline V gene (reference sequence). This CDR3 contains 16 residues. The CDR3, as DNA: TGTGCTAGCAGTCCCAGAGCTAGCGGGGCCGCAGATACGCAGTATTTT. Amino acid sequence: CASSPRASGAADTQYF.

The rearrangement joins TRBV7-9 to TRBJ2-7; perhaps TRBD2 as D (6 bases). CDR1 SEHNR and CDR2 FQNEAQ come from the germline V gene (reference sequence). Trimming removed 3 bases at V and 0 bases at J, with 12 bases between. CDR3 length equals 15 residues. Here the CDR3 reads CASSFGGAASYEQYF. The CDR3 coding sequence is TGTGCCAGCAGCTTCGGCGGGGCCGCCTCCTACGAGCAGTACTTC.

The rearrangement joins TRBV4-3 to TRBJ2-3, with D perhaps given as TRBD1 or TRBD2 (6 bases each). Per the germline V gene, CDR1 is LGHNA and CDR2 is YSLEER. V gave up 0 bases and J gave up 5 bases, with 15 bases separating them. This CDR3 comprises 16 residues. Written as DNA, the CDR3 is TGCGCCAGCAGCCAAGATTGGCCGGGGGCAGGAGATACGCAGTATTTT. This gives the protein CASSQDWPGAGDTQYF.

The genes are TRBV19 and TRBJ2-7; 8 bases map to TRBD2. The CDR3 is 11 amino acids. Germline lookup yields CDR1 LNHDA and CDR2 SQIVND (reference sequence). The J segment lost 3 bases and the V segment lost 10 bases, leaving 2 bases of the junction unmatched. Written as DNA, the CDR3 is TGTGCCACCCGGGAGGGCTACGAGCAGTACTTC. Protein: CATREGYEQYF.

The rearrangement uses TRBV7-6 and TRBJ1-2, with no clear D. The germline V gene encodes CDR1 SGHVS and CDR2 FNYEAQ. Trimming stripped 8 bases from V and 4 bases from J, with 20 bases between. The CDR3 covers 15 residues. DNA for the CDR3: TGTGCCAGCGGGCCGGTCGGTCCAGAGATCTATGGCTACACCTTC. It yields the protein CASGPVGPEIYGYTF.

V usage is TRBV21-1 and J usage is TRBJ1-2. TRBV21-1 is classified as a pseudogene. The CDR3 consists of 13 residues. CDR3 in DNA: TGTGCCAGCAGCAATTTCGGGGGCTATGGCTACACCTTC. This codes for CASSNFGGYGYTF.